The 8 T cell receptor beta chains below come from one sample, sequenced in a study of blood T cells in healthy people across ages. A second PCR of about 6 to 11 cycles used a sample-barcoded 5' primer and a J-beta primer mix. Using its own MiXCR run on the 5' RACE reads, TCRdb lists one record per CDR3 protein. The repertoire consists of almost 550,000 distinct CDR3 sequences, with approximately 25% occurring once and the leading ten covering around 10%. This sample also appeared in a second study, on T cells of mothers and their children.

The specimen was blood. The source is a boy between 10 and 17 years old in good health.

V and J are TRBV18 and TRBJ2-7; 13 nucleotides agree with TRBD2. This CDR3 contains 16 residues. V dropped 3 bases and J dropped 2; count of bases not matched to a gene: 4. In germline, CDR1 is KGHSH, CDR2 LQKENI. The CDR3: CASSPPTSGGTYEQYF. DNA for the CDR3: TGTGCCAGCTCACCGCCGACTAGCGGGGGGACCTACGAGCAGTACTTC.

This clonotype has only a few counts. A read error may be the cause here, since a much bigger clone is one base away. This rearrangement joins TRBV11-2 to TRBJ1-5; the D gene is possibly TRBD1 (6 bases). The V gene's germline CDR1 is SGHAT and CDR2 FQNNGV. This CDR3 comprises 15 residues. CDR3 DNA sequence: TGTGCCAGCAGCTTACTCGTGACAGGCGATCACCCCCAGCATTTT. It yields the protein CASSLLVTGDHPQHF.

This clonotype turned up a few times. This chain connects TRBV6-2 or TRBV6-3 to TRBJ2-3, with 8 positions matching TRBD2. The CDR3 length is 17 residues. With V trimmed by 0 bases and J by 0 bases, 5 bases remained unmatched. Germline values: CDR1 MNHEY, CDR2 SVGEGT. CDR3 bases: TGTGCCAGCAGTTACTCCGGGACTAGTACTAGCACAGATACGCAGTATTTT. This encodes CASSYSGTSTSTDTQYF.

In this sample, this clonotype turned up once. The J gene is TRBJ2-7, the V gene TRBV7-2; TRBD2 agrees at 13 bases. Germline CDR1 and CDR2: SGHTA and FQGNSA. The CDR3 runs to 14 residues. After removal of 7 bases from V and 6 bases from J, the junction contained 6 bases not matched to a gene. CDR3 DNA sequence: TGTGCCAGCAACCAGGGACTAGCGGGAAGCGAGCAGTACTTC. It codes for CASNQGLAGSEQYF. The full variable domain, rest sourced from reference TRBV7-2 and TRBJ2-7, is GAGVSQSPSNKVTEKGKDVELRCDPISGHTALYWYRQSLGQGLEFLIYFQGNSAPDKSGLPSDRFSAERTGGSVSTLTIQRTQQEDSAVYLCASNQGLAGSEQYFGPGTRLTVT.

The chain couples TRBV3-1 to TRBJ2-7, with TRBD2 matching over 7 bases. This CDR3 contains 14 residues. With 4 bases clipped from V and 4 bases from J, the junction kept 7 bases outside the gene matches. Germline V gives CDR1 LGHDT, CDR2 YNNKEL (reference sequence). The CDR3 coding sequence is TGTGCCAGCAGCCCAGCTAGCGGACGTTACGAGCAGTACTTC. Amino acid sequence: CASSPASGRYEQYF.

The chain is built from TRBV11-2 and TRBJ2-1, with 8 bases aligning to TRBD2. Germline trimming cut 3 bases from V and 13 bases from J; bases unmatched to any gene: 8. There are 13 residues in the CDR3. Germline V gene lookup returns CDR1 SGHAT and CDR2 FQNNGV. The CDR3 loop reads CASSFMTGGPQFF. CDR3 nucleotides: TGTGCCAGCAGCTTCATGACGGGAGGGCCTCAGTTCTTC.

This clonotype was counted between two and nine times. The V call is TRBV6-5, the J call TRBJ2-2; possibly TRBD1 for D (7 bases). Germline V gene data show CDR1 as MNHEY and CDR2 as SVGAGI. Trimming removed 2 bases at V and 6 bases at J, with 19 bases between. The CDR3 loop spans 17 amino acids. DNA for the CDR3: TGTGCCAGCAGTTACAACGCCGAGACAGGGACTCCCGGGGAGCTGTTTTTT. It codes for CASSYNAETGTPGELFF.

The V gene is TRBV27, the J gene TRBJ2-7; 7 bases agree with TRBD2. Trimming removed 9 bases from V and 2 bases from J; junction bases left unmatched: 7. Per the germline V gene, CDR1 is MNHEY and CDR2 is SMNVEV (reference sequence). CDR3 length: 13 residues. CDR3 residues: CASGLSGAYEQYF. As DNA, the CDR3 is TGTGCCAGTGGGCTAAGCGGGGCCTACGAGCAGTACTTC.